What follows describes a single T cell receptor beta chain. TCRdb processed the RT-PCR reads anew with MiXCR; each CDR3 protein has one entry. The sample carries approximately 720,000 distinct CDR3 sequences, 14% recorded once. The CDR3 has 15 amino acids. Trimming pared 7 bases from V and 2 bases from J, leaving 17 bases between. What was sequenced was memory CD4+ T cells from blood. The V and J genes are TRBV12-3 or TRBV12-4 and TRBJ2-5, with D perhaps being TRBD1 or TRBD2 (6 bases each). This clonotype was obtained from a female donor in good health, serving as a healthy control. CDR3 sequence reads: CASTQRTGAQETQYF. The CDR3 DNA reads as TGTGCCAGCACCCAACGGACGGGGGCACAAGAGACCCAGTACTTC.